Listed here are 14 T cell receptor beta chains from one sample, sequenced in a study of T cell repertoires in cytomegalovirus infection. The antigens these receptors bind are not known. MiXCR, applied by TCRdb to the reads, yields one record per CDR3 protein. The sample holds about 120,000 distinct CDR3 sequences, around a tenth seen once. The source material was PBMCs, sequenced either directly or after in vitro stimulation (not recorded which). These receptors came from a human donor in good health (CMV status not recorded). Some clones in this sample may be carry-over from other donors' samples.

The table lists this clonotype with many counts. The rearrangement joins TRBV7-2 to TRBJ1-1, with 8 bases lining up with TRBD1. Unmatched junction bases numbered 13, after V lost 8 bases and J lost 8 bases. Germline CDR1 SGHTA, CDR2 FQGNSA. The CDR3 has 14 amino acids. The CDR3 DNA reads as TGTGCCAGCCAACAAATACAGGGGGGGGGAGAAGCTTTCTTT. Its translation is CASQQIQGGGEAFF.

The chain carries TRBV6-1 and TRBJ1-2, with TRBD1 identical over 8 bases. With 0 bases clipped from V and 7 bases from J, the junction kept 4 bases outside the gene matches. The CDR3 runs 14 residues. Germline CDR1 is MNHNS and CDR2 is SASEGT. This CDR3 is CASSEAPDRAGYTF. The CDR3 coding sequence is TGTGCCAGCAGTGAAGCGCCGGACAGGGCTGGCTACACCTTC.

The chain links TRBV5-1 to TRBJ2-1; 10 bases agree with TRBD2. From germline, CDR1 is SGHRS and CDR2 YFSETQ. This CDR3 spans 16 amino acids. The trim removed 2 bases at V and 4 bases at J, leaving 6 bases unmatched. The CDR3 DNA reads TGCGCCAGCAGCTTTCTAGCGGGAGAAGCGTACAATGAGCAGTTCTTC. This gives the protein CASSFLAGEAYNEQFF. The variable domain in full, completed from reference TRBV5-1 and TRBJ2-1, reads KAGVTQTPRYLIKTRGQQVTLSCSPISGHRSVSWYQQTPGQGLQFLFEYFSETQRNKGNFPGRFSGRQFSNSRSEMNVSTLELGDSALYLCASSFLAGEAYNEQFFGPGTRLTVL.

The rearrangement uses TRBV30 and TRBJ2-3; D is unresolved. The V and J ends lost 2 bases and 0 bases respectively, with 9 bases between them. Germline CDR1 is GTSNPN and CDR2 is SVGIG (reference sequence). The CDR3 consists of 14 residues. In nucleotides, the CDR3 is TGTGCCTGGAGTACCGGTTTTAGCACAGATACGCAGTATTTT. This gives the protein CAWSTGFSTDTQYF.

This clonotype appeared many times. This chain joins TRBV7-2 and TRBJ2-6; D tentatively fits TRBD1 or TRBD2 (5 bases each). V was trimmed by 2 bases and J by 1 base, leaving 9 bases between them. Germline CDR1 SGHTA, CDR2 FQGNSA. This CDR3 contains 16 residues. CDR3 nucleotides: TGTGCCAGCAGCTTAACTGGGGGATCTGGGGCCAACGTCCTGACTTTC. Translated, it gives CASSLTGGSGANVLTF.

The chain combines TRBV19 with TRBJ2-1; TRBD2 matches at 11 bases. Germline V gene sequence: CDR1 LNHDA, CDR2 SQIVND (reference sequence). The CDR3 totals 17 residues. V was pared by 8 bases and J by 3 bases, with 12 bases of the junction left unmatched. CDR3 nucleotides: TGTGCCAGTTCTCGGACTAGCGGGTTCGGGGGCTACAATGAGCAGTTCTTC. This codes for CASSRTSGFGGYNEQFF.

This clonotype was seen many times. The chain carries TRBV7-6 and TRBJ2-3; TRBD2 agrees at 9 bases. J lost 4 bases, V lost 8 bases, and 4 bases had no gene match. Germline CDR1 SGHVS, CDR2 FNYEAQ. The CDR3 covers 13 residues. The CDR3 sequence is CASGGRAADTQYF. As DNA, the CDR3 is TGTGCCAGCGGCGGGAGGGCGGCAGATACGCAGTATTTT.

This clonotype was observed a handful of times. The rearrangement joins TRBV30 to TRBJ1-1; D ambiguous. In germline, CDR1 is GTSNPN, CDR2 SVGIG (reference sequence). The CDR3 spans 14 residues. V was clipped by 4 bases and J by 4 bases, with 16 bases between them. In DNA, the CDR3 is TGTGCCTGGACCGAGGGAGCCACGACCACTGAAGCTTTCTTT. Encoded protein: CAWTEGATTTEAFF.

The CDR3 loop is CASSFRQGPDTQYF. The CDR3, as DNA: TGTGCCAGCAGCTTCCGACAGGGCCCAGATACGCAGTATTTT. The chain couples TRBV7-2 to TRBJ2-3, with 7 nucleotides matching TRBD1. This CDR3 region has 14 residues. The ends lost 3 bases at V and 4 bases at J; junction bases unmatched: 4. The V gene's germline CDR1 is SGHTA and CDR2 FQGNSA.

This clonotype was seen ten or more times. This sequence joins TRBV6-1 and TRBJ1-4, with 9 bases that match TRBD1. The V segment lost 2 bases and the J segment 11 bases; nucleotides outside the gene matches: 9. The CDR3 sequence is 15 residues long. Looked up from germline, CDR1 is MNHNS and CDR2 is SASEGT. The CDR3 nucleotides read TGTGCCAGCAGTGAACCCGGGACAGGGCTTTCGAAACTGTTTTTT. This sequence encodes CASSEPGTGLSKLFF.

This clonotype was recorded many times. The chain combines TRBV7-8 with TRBJ2-7, with 7 bases aligning to TRBD1. Per germline, CDR1 SGHVS and CDR2 FQNEAQ. This CDR3 has 14 residues. After removal of 3 bases from V and 0 bases from J, the junction contained 2 bases not matched to a gene. The CDR3 spells CASSLDRNSYEQYF. CDR3 coding DNA: TGTGCCAGCAGCTTGGACAGGAACTCCTACGAGCAGTACTTC.

This clonotype was seen ten or more times. The chain employs TRBV27 and TRBJ2-5, with a weak D call TRBD2 (6 bases). The CDR3 has 16 amino acids. V was clipped by 7 bases and J by 1 base, with 19 bases between them. Germline V gene data show CDR1 as MNHEY and CDR2 as SMNVEV (reference sequence). The CDR3 here is CASIASGGTLQETQYF. The CDR3 nucleotides read TGTGCCAGCATAGCCTCCGGCGGGACCCTCCAAGAGACCCAGTACTTC.

This clonotype was recorded only once. J is TRBJ2-1 and V is TRBV6-1, with D perhaps matching TRBD2 (5 bases). V was pared by 1 base and J by 1 base, with 8 bases between. The CDR3 is made up of 15 amino acids. CDR1 is MNHNS and CDR2 is SASEGT in the germline V gene. The CDR3 nucleotides are TGTGCCAGCAGTGAAGGGCTAGCATCCTACAATGAGCAGTTCTTC. Its protein is CASSEGLASYNEQFF.

The chain combines TRBV9 with TRBJ2-1; 12 nucleotides match TRBD2. This CDR3 comprises 17 residues. Germline CDR1 SGDLS, CDR2 YYNGEE. J lost 0 bases, V lost 3 bases, and 4 bases had no gene match. CDR3 region: CASSAGLAGLSYNEQFF. In DNA, the CDR3 is TGTGCCAGCAGCGCAGGACTAGCGGGACTCTCCTACAATGAGCAGTTCTTC.